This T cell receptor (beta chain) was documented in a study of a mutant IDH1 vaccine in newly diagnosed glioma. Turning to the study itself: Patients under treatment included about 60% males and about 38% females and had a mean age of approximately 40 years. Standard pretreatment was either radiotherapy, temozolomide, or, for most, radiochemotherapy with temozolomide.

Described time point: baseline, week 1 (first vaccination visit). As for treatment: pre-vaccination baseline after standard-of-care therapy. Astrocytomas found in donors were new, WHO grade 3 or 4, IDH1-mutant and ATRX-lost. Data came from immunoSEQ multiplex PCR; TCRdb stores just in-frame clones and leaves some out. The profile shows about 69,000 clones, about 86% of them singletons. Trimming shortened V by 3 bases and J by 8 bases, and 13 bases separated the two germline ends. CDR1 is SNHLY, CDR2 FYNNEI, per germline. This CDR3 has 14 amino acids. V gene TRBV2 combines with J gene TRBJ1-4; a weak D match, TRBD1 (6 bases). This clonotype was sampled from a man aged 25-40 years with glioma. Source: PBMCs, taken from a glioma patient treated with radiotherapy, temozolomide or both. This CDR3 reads CASSDPRTEEKLFF. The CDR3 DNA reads TGTGCCAGCAGTGACCCCCGGACAGAAGAAAAACTGTTTTTT.